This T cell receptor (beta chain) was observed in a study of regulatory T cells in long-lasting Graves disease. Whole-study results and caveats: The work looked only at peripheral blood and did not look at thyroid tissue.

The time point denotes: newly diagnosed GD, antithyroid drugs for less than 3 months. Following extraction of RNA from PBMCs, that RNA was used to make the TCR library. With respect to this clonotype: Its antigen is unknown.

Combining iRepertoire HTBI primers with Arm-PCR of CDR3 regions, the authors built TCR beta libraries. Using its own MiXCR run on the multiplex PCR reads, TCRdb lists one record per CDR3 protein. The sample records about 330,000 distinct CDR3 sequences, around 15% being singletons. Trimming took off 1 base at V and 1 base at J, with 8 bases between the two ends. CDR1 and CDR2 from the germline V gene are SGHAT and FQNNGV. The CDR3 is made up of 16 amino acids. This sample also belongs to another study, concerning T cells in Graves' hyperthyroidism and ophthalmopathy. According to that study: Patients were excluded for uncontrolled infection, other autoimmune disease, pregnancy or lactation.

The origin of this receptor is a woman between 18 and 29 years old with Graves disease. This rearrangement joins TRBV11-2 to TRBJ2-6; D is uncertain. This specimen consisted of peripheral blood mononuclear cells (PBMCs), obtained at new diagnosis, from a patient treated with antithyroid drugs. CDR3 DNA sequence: TGTGCCAGCAGCTTAGGGTGGGCGTCTGGGGCCAACGTCCTGACTTTC. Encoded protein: CASSLGWASGANVLTF.